This TCR beta chain stems from a study of blood T cell repertoires in COVID-19. Study-wide background: The United States, Italy and Spain supplied acute and convalescent COVID-19 samples. PBMCs, B-cell-depleted T cells, or T cells were the source of the cDNA or gDNA that made up the material.

The CDR3 has 16 amino acids. Looked up from germline, CDR1 is SGHRS and CDR2 is YFSETQ. After removal of 0 bases from V and 1 base from J, the junction contained 6 bases not matched to a gene. Authors' analysis steps: Using reference gene primer amplification, nucleated cell counts were estimated. Assay used: immunoSEQ multiplex PCR; TCRdb lists only in-frame clones, some missing. The V and J calls and clone size were taken over from that table, and D and trimming were inferred from the DNA. The table lists 95,000 to 110,000 clones, more than 85% of them singletons. The chain links TRBV5-1 to TRBJ1-1, with 7 bases that match TRBD1. The sample taken for sequencing was peripheral blood. The clonotype was recovered from a human donor in a cohort sampled during active COVID-19. The CDR3 spells CASSLDPGGTNTEAFF. CDR3 nucleotide sequence: TGCGCCAGCAGCTTGGATCCAGGGGGAACGAACACTGAAGCTTTCTTT.